This TCR beta chain was documented in a study of blood T cells in healthy people across ages. Then a second PCR, running about 7 to 11 cycles, was carried out with a sample-barcoded 5' primer and a J-beta primer mix. A single record per CDR3 protein comes from TCRdb applying MiXCR to the 5' RACE reads. Seen here are around 1,000,000 distinct CDR3 sequences, approximately 26% observed once, and the top ten hold around 0.75%. Overall study findings and caveats: Per-million-T-cell TCR beta diversity fell roughly linearly with age. Estimates of diversity drawn from one million T cells were considered underestimates. Unsorted PBMC input precluded a conclusive naive versus antigen-experienced comparison.

Of note for this clonotype: The target antigen is unknown. Given the absence of the conserved phenylalanine or tryptophan at the CDR3 end, a read error is likely.

With each sample, at least 6 micrograms of total RNA were extracted. CDR3 length equals 14 residues. Separately, the same data were catalogued under a study of T cells of mothers and their children.

This sequence originates from a girl aged 2 to 10 in good health. This sequence joins TRBV12-3 or TRBV12-4 and TRBJ1-2; D is uncertain. Specimen: blood. The chain's CDR3 is CAGSLEGFYDGYTL. The CDR3 DNA reads as TGTGCCGGCAGTTTAGAGGGTTTTTACGATGGCTACACCTTG.